The sequence of this T cell receptor beta chain was determined in a study of early T cells in non-severe SARS-CoV-2 infection. MiXCR, applied by TCRdb to the 5' RACE reads, yields one record per CDR3 protein. The sample consists of tens of thousands of distinct CDR3 sequences, around 9.6% of them appearing once. Trimming shortened V by 7 bases and J by 5 bases, and 14 bases separated the two germline ends. This CDR3 has 13 amino acids. Germline V CDR1 and CDR2: SGHTA, FQGNSA. This chain joins TRBV7-2 and TRBJ1-1; D is ambiguous. The receptor was derived from an adult who was a healthcare worker with PCR-confirmed SARS-CoV-2 infection or an uninfected control (not recorded which). Sequencing used whole blood, obtained at baseline. The CDR3 here is CASTLHVPTEAFF. DNA for the CDR3: TGTGCCAGCACACTACACGTACCAACTGAAGCTTTCTTT.